The sequence of this T cell receptor beta chain was determined in a study of regulatory T cells in long-lasting Graves disease. This clonotype was seen many times. Time point here: newly diagnosed GD, antithyroid drugs for less than 3 months. Following extraction of RNA from PBMCs, that RNA was used to make the TCR library. Through Arm-PCR of CDR3 regions and iRepertoire HTBI primers, TCR beta libraries were built. TCRdb redid the calling of the multiplex PCR reads with MiXCR, one entry per CDR3 protein. The sample shows about 220,000 distinct CDR3 sequences, roughly 20% of them seen only once. V was clipped by 0 bases and J by 9 bases, with 9 bases between them. Germline V gene lookup returns CDR1 LGHDT and CDR2 YNNKEL (reference sequence). The CDR3 has 12 residues. These data were also reused for a study on T cells in Graves' hyperthyroidism and ophthalmopathy. From that study: TCR CDR3 regions were first amplified by RT-PCR with HTBI primers.

The chain uses TRBV3-1 and TRBJ2-7; D is unresolved. The receptor was derived from a woman aged 30 to 39 with Graves disease. The specimen was peripheral blood mononuclear cells (PBMCs), collected at new diagnosis, from a patient treated with antithyroid drugs. The CDR3: CASSQEGSAQYF. Here the CDR3 DNA reads TGTGCCAGCAGCCAAGAAGGATCCGCGCAGTACTTC.